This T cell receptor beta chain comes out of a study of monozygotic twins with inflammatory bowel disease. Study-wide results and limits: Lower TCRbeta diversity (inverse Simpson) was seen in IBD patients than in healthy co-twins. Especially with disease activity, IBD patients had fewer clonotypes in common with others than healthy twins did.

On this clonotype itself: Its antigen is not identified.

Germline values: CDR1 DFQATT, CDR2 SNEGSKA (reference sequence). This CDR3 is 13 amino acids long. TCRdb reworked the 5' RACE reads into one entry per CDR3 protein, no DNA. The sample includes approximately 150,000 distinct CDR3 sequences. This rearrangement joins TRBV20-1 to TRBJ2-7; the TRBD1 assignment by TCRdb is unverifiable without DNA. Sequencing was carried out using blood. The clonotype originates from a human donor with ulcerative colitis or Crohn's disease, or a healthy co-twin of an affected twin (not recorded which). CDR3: CSARGPSSYEQYF.